This TCR beta chain stems from a study of beta chain features in type 1 diabetes. To note about this clone: No antigen is known for it.

The trim removed 5 bases at V and 5 bases at J, leaving 6 bases unmatched. Germline CDR1 is SGHTA and CDR2 is FQGNSA. This CDR3 is built from 16 residues. Expressed TCRB transcripts were sequenced because the entire RNA isolate underwent reverse transcription. Assay: immunoSEQ multiplex PCR; the TCRdb copy retains only in-frame clones and omits some. The sample has about 180,000 clones, around 7.9% seen once. Study-level results: Moderate yet significant TCRB CDR3 shortening was seen in Type 1 diabetes patients in all four CD4+ subsets.

The receptor comes from a young man with type 1 diabetes. The genes are TRBV7-2 and TRBJ2-1; 13 nucleotides match TRBD2. Sequencing was performed on central memory CD4+ T cells from blood. CDR3 residues: CASSPLGTSGDNEQFF. In DNA form, the CDR3 reads TGTGCCAGCAGCCCATTGGGGACTAGCGGGGACAATGAGCAGTTCTTC.